A single T cell receptor (beta chain) is shown here with its context. Its antigen is still unknown. No base quality values were provided; no much bigger clone lies one nucleotide off. These data belong to a study of beta chain features in type 1 diabetes (dated by TCRdb to 2016 to 2019). Notes on the research overall: No differences in mean age, gender distribution, total cell number or subset yield were found between patients and healthy donors. Regulatory and stem cell-like memory subsets were isolated from only 8 patients and about eight healthy donors, whereas naive and central memory subsets came from all 30 or so donors. A total of under 120,000,000 sorted cells were examined across all samples, and RNA yield correlated strongly with the number of cells per subset. In the study, TCRB repertoires of sorted circulating CD4+ T cell subsets from recently diagnosed type 1 diabetes patients were compared with those of matched healthy donors.

Taken from the germline V gene (reference sequence), the CDR1 and CDR2 loops are GTSNPN and SVGIG. The CDR3 spans 13 residues, from the cysteine through the phenylalanine. Here the CDR3 DNA is all that survives: 39 bases in frame from base 1. V is cut back by 5 bases and J by 4 bases, with 6 bases in the junction unmatched. Results the study describes overall, beyond this receptor: In all four CD4+ subsets, TCRB CDR3 length was moderately but significantly shorter in type 1 diabetes patients. At VDJ recombination sites, patients with type 1 diabetes made fewer insertions and deleted more nucleotides, a pattern implying thymic rearrangement abnormalities. Sequencing cDNA rather than genomic DNA could over-represent highly expressing activated cells, although activation and CD3 levels did not differ between groups. Only small numbers of individuals were included in the HLA sub-analyses, which left unresolved whether HLA type had any influence on TCRB rearrangement. PCR may preferentially amplify shorter templates, but because patient and control samples were amplified and corrected together, any resulting skew would affect both groups equally. Naive, central memory and regulatory TCRB repertoires appeared to be more similar among patients than among healthy donors.

The entire isolated RNA was reverse transcribed using the High Capacity cDNA Reverse Transcription Kit, and thus expressed TCRB transcripts were sequenced. Deep immunoSEQ sequencing was applied to naive, central memory and regulatory T cell samples, giving an average of about 3.4 million total reads per sample. After sorted cells were lysed in RLT buffer, RNA was extracted with DNase-treated RNeasy Micro or Mini kits, with the choice depending on cell number. To prevent cross-contamination, each cell subset was processed individually, whereas patient and healthy donor samples were processed jointly. The immunoSEQ multiplex PCR was used to amplify TCRB sequences from cDNA, yielding 87-bp fragments that span the CDR3 region. The amplicons were sequenced using the Illumina HiSeq platform. Processing in the source paper ran as follows. Synthetic template baselines were used to correct PCR bias computationally, reads within Hamming distance 2 were collapsed together, and singletons that could not be merged were discarded. Reads were aligned against IMGT to assign V, D and J genes, CDR3 length and insertions or deletions at six rearrangement sites. Within each subset, clonotype counts were normalized to sorted cell number, and only after that were true diversity and Gini coefficients computed with the tcR R package. Repertoire sharing was quantified using the overlap coefficient calculated on TCRB nucleotide sequences. Out-of-frame TCRB sequences from naive cells were analyzed to stand in for the pre-selection repertoire. TCRdb stores this immuneACCESS table with in-frame sequences only. Part of the clones is absent; in the studies checked, under half of the shortfall reflects unresolved V genes, and no reason is known for the rest. V and J calls and clone size are copied from that table; D and trimming were computed from the DNA. This sample lists more than 300,000 clones; roughly 12% were detected once. 0.017% of the sample goes to the ten largest clones.

A single peripheral blood draw of 90 to 150 mL on average was collected from each donor into heparinised tubes. Using a panel that included CD45RO, CCR7, CD25, CD127, CD95 and CD27, naive, central memory, regulatory and stem cell-like memory CD4+ T cells were sorted on a BD FACSAria II. A purity above 95% was achieved for all sorted populations. Right away, PBMCs were isolated by Lymphoprep density gradient centrifugation and were stained directly, with no culture step. So that batch effects would be minimized, each experiment stained and sorted samples in pairs, pairing one healthy donor with one patient.

The source material was naive CD4+ T cells from blood. The cell subset or site label here, explained by the study, means: true naive CD4+ T cells. This chain is built from TRBV30 and TRBJ1-2; 8 of the junction bases match TRBD1. This sequence originates from a man aged 18 to 30 in good health. The CDR3 has the sequence CAWATGDAYGYTF. The sequence in DNA is TGTGCCTGGGCGACAGGGGATGCCTATGGCTACACCTTC.